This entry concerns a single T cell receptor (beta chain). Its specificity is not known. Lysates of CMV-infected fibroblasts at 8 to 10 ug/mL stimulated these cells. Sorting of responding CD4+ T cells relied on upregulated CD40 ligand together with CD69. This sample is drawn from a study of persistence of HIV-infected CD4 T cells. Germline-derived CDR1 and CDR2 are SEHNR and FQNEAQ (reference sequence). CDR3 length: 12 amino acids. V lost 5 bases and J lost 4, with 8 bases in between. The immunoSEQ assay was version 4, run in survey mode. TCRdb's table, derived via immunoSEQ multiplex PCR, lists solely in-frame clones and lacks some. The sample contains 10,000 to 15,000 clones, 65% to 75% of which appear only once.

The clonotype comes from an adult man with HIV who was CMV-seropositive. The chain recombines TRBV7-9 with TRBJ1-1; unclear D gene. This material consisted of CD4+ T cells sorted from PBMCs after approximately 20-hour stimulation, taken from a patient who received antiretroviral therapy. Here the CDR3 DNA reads TGTGCCAGCAGCCCCCCGTCCACTGAAGCTTTCTTT. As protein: CASSPPSTEAFF. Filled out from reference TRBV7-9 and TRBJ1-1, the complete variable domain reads DTGVSQNPRHKITKRGQNVTFRCDPISEHNRLYWYRQTLGQGPEFLTYFQNEAQLEKSRLLSDRFSAERPKGSFSTLEIQRTEQGDSAMYLCASSPPSTEAFFGQGTRLTVV.